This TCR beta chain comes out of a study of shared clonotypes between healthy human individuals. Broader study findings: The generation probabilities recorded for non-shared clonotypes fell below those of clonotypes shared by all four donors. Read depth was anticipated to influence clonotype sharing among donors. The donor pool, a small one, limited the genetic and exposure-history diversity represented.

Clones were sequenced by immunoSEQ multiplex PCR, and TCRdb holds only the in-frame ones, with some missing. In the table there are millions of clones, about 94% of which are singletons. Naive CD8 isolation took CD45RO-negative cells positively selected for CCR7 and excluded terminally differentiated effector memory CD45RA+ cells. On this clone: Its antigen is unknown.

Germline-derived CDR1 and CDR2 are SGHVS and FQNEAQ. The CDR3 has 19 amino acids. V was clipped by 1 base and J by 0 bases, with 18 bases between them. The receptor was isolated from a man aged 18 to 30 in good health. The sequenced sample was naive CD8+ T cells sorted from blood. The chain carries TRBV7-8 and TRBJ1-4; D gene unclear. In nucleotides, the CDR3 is TGTGCCAGCAGCTTAGAGTGGCCCGGAGAACTTGCAACTAATGAAAAACTGTTTTTT. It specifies CASSLEWPGELATNEKLFF.